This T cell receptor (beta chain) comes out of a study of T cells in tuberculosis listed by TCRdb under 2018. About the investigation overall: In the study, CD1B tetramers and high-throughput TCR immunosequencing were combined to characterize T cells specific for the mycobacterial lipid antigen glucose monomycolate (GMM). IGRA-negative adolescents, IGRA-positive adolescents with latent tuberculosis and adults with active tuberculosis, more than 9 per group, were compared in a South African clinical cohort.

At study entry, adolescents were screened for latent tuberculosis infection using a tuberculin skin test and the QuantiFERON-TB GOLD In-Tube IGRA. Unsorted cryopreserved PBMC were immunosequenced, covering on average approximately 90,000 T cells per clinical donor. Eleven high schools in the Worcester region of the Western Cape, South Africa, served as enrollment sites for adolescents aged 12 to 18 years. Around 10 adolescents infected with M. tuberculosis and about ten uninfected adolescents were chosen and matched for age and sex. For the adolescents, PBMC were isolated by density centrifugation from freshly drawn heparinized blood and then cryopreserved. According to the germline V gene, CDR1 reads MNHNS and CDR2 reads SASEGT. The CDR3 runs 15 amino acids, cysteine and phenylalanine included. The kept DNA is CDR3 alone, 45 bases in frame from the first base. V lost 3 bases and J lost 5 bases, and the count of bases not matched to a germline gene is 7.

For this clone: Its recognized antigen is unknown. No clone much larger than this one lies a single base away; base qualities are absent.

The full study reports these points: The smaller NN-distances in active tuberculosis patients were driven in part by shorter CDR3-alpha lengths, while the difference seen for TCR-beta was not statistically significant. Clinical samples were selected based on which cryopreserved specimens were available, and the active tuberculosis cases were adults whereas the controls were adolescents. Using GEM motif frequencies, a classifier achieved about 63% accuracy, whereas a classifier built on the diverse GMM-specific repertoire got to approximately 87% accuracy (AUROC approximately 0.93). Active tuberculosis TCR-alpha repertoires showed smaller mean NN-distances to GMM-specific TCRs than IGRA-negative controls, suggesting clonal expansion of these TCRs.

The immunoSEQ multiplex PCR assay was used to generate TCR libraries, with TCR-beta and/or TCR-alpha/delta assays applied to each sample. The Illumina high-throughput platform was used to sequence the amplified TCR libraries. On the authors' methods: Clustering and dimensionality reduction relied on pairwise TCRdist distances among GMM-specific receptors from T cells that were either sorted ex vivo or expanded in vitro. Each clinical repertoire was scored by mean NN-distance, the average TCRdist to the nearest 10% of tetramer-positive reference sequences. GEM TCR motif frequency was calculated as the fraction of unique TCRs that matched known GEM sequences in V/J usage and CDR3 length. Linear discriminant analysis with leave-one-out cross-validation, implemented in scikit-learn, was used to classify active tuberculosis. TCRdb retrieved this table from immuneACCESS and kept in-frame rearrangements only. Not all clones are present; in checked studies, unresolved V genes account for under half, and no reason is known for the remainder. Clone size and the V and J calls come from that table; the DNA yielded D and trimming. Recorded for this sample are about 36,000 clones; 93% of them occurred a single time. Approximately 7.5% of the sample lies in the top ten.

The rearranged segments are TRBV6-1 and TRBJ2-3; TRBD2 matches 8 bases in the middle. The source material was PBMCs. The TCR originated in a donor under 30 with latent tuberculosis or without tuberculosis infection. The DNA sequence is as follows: TGTGCCAGCAGTGATCGCGGGGGGCCGGGAGATACGCAGTATTTT. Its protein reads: CASSDRGGPGDTQYF.